The following is a T cell receptor (beta chain) sequence with its context. TCRdb keeps only in-frame clones here, not all; method: immunoSEQ multiplex PCR. The sample has 400,000 to 500,000 clones, 85% to 90% seen once. The record originates from a study of Ad26.COV2.S vaccination and SARS-CoV-2 variants. Treatment given: about 20 received Ad26.COV2.S at low or high dose, single or two shots; a few received placebo; per-sample allocation not given. At day 63 after the first vaccine or placebo injection, samples were drawn. V shed 5 bases and J shed 6 bases, with 17 bases lying between them. The length of the CDR3 is 15 residues. Germline V gene sequence: CDR1 MNHEY, CDR2 SVGEGT.

This chain links TRBV6-2 or TRBV6-3 with TRBJ2-4; D might be TRBD1 or TRBD2, each matching 5 bases. The input for sequencing was peripheral blood, taken in a trial of Ad26.COV2.S vaccine versus placebo. The source of this sequence is a person aged 18-60 years who received the Ad26.COV2.S COVID-19 vaccine or a placebo. Here the CDR3 DNA reads TGTGCCAGCAGTCCGGGGCGCAGGGAAAGAAACATTCAGTACTTC. It translates to CASSPGRRERNIQYF.